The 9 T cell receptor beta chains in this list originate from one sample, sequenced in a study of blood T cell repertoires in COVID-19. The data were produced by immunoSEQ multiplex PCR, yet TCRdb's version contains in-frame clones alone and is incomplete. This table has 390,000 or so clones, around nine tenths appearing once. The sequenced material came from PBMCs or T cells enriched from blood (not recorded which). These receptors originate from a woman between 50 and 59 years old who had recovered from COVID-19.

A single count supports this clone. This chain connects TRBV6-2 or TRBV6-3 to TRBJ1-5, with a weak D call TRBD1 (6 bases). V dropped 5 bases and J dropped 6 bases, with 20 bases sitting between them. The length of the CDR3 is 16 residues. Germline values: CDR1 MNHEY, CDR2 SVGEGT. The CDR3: CASSNHRASRIQPQHF. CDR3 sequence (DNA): TGTGCCAGCAGTAACCACAGGGCCTCTCGGATTCAGCCCCAGCATTTT.

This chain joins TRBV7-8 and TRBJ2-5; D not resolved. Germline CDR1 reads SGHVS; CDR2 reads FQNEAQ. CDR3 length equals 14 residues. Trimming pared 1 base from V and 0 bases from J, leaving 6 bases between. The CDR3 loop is CASSLVGYQETQYF. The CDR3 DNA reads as TGTGCCAGCAGCTTAGTCGGGTACCAAGAGACCCAGTACTTC.

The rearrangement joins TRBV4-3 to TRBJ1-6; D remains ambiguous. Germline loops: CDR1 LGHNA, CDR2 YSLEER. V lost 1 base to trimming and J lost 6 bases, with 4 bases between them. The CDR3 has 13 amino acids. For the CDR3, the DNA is TGCGCCAGCAGCCAAGCGTTTAATTCACCCCTCCACTTT. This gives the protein CASSQAFNSPLHF.

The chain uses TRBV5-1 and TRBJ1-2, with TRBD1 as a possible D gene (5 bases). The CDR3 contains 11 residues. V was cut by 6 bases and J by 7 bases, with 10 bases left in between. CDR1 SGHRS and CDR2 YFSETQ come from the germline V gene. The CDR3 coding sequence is TGCGCCAGCACATCAGGGTTTGGCTACACCTTC. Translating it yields CASTSGFGYTF.

Here the CDR3 DNA reads TGTGCCAGCAGCCTGCGGGATGAGCAGTTCTTC. Its translation: CASSLRDEQFF. The chain joins TRBV3-1 (or the pseudogene TRBV3-2) to TRBJ2-1; tentatively, D is TRBD2 (5 bases). The CDR3 runs to 11 residues. Trimming removed 4 bases from V and 8 bases from J, with 6 bases in between. CDR1 and CDR2 from the germline V gene are LGHDT and YNNKEL (reference sequence).

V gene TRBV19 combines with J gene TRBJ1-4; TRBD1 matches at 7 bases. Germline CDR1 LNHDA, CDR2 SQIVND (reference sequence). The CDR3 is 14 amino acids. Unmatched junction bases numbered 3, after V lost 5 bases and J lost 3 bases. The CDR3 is CASSRDRANEKLFF. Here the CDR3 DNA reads TGTGCCAGTAGTCGGGACAGAGCTAATGAAAAACTGTTTTTT.

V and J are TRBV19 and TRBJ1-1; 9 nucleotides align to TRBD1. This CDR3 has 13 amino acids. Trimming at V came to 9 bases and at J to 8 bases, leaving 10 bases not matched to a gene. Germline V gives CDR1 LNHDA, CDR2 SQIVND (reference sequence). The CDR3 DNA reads TGTGCCAGCAACAGGGGGCCCTCCGCCGAAGCTTTCTTT. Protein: CASNRGPSAEAFF. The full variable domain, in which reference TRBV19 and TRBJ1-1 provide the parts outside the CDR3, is DGGITQSPKYLFRKEGQNVTLSCEQNLNHDAMYWYRQDPGQGLRLIYYSQIVNDFQKGDIAEGYSVSREKKESFPLTVTSAQKNPTAFYLCASNRGPSAEAFFGQGTRLTVV.

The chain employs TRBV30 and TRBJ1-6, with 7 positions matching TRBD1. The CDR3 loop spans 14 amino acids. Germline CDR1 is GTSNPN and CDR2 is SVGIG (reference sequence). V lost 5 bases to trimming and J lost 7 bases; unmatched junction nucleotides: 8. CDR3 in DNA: TGTGCCTGGTCCCTAGGGACAGAAAATTCACCCCTCCACTTT. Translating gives CAWSLGTENSPLHF. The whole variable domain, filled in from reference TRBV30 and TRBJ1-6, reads SQTIHQWPATLVQPVGSPLSLECTVEGTSNPNLYWYRQAAGRGLQLLFYSVGIGQISSEVPQNLSASRPQDRQFILSSKKLLLSDSGFYLCAWSLGTENSPLHFGNGTRLTVT.

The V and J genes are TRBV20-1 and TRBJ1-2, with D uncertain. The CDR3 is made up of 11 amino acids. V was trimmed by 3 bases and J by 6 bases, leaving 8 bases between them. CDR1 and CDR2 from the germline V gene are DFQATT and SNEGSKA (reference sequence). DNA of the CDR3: TGCAGTGCTAGCGTCGGGGATGGCTACACCTTC. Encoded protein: CSASVGDGYTF.